Detailed here is one T cell receptor (beta chain). Antigen unknown. At one boundary the junction diverges from the germline segment, which might be a read error. This CDR3 comprises 16 residues. CDR1 and CDR2 from the germline V gene are SGHDN and FVKESK. Attachment of unique molecular identifiers to individual cDNA molecules was performed in the library. In TCRdb, the RACE reads were re-called with MiXCR into one record per CDR3 protein. This sample has about 360,000 distinct CDR3 sequences, with roughly 6.9% found just once. This specimen belongs to a study of human T cells and chemical hapten exposure. Study background: Across its approximately 23 weeks, the study gave patients weekly diphenylcyclopropenone doses to the scalp. Per-sample TCR yield variability stemmed mainly from small pooled library volume differences.

Study conclusions and caveats: As the donors had alopecia, their immune response may differ from healthy people's.

Time point described: patch test 1, 2 weeks after DPC sensitization. Treatment of the sample: therapeutic diphenylcyclopropenone sensitization with weekly scalp DPC. This sample comprised whole blood, obtained in connection with sensitization to the hapten diphenylcyclopropenone (DPC). The chain employs TRBV14 and TRBJ2-5; D unresolved. This clonotype originated in a woman aged 18-30 years with alopecia areata. Some clones in this sample may be carry-over from other donors' samples. CDR3 sequence: CASSQDFATAQETLYF. Written as DNA, the CDR3 is TGTGCCAGCAGCCAAGATTTTGCAACAGCCCAAGAGACCCTGTACTTC.